This T cell receptor beta chain was recovered during a study of T-cell reconstitution after alpha-beta-depleted transplantation in children (dated by TCRdb to 2015 to 2016). At the level of the whole study: Using TCR repertoire profiling, the study quantitatively followed how T-cell immune reconstitution unfolded in children after TCRalphabeta/CD19-depleted allogeneic hematopoietic cell transplantation.

The library was prepared using PCR. Reads for this sample came from an Illumina HiSeq 2500. Molecular barcoding was employed in the preparation of TCR libraries, with unique molecular identifiers being used to normalize TCRbeta repertoire quantification. Using fastp at Q25 and MiXCR, TCRdb reprocessed the public reads and kept productive beta chains. A single entry per CDR3 protein holds the most common genes and DNA from its merged rows. The sample includes roughly 220,000 distinct CDR3 sequences, with approximately 9.7% observed a single time. Together, the top ten hold 5.1% of the sample. This clonotype appeared many times. What antigen it recognizes has not been identified. The sample holds no much larger clone one base away, and base qualities are not on file. The sequenced sample was PBMCs from the stem cell graft donor, obtained from the stem cell graft. The sequence came from a human donor who donated a stem cell graft to a child with SCID.

The CDR3 amino acid sequence is: CASSLWAGGPYNEQFF. The bases are TGTGCCAGCAGTTTATGGGCGGGGGGACCCTACAATGAGCAGTTCTTC. The chain was built from TRBV28 and TRBJ2-1, with 8 bases aligning to TRBD2. The CDR3 runs 16 residues from the cysteine to the phenylalanine. Only CDR3 DNA remains: 48 bases, in frame from the first base. After removal of 0 bases from V and 2 bases from J, the junction retains 3 bases not matched to a gene. The germline V gene yields MDHEN for CDR1 and SYDVKM for CDR2.